This entry lists 19 T cell receptor beta chains sequenced from one sample in a study of blood T cell repertoires in COVID-19 (dated by TCRdb to the early 2020s). The protocol used for the library was the immunoSEQ multiplex PCR assay. The table was pulled from immuneACCESS by TCRdb, which kept in-frame rearrangements only. Such tables lose some clones; where checked, under half of the loss comes from unresolved V genes, and the rest has no known cause. The table for this sample lists 140,000 to 150,000 clones; 85% to 90% of them were counted only once. About 11% of the sample is held by the ten biggest clonotypes. Sequenced sample: PBMCs or T cells enriched from blood (not recorded which). These receptors were obtained from a man in his 60s who had recovered from COVID-19.

V and J are TRBV5-4 and TRBJ2-3, with 8 bases identical to TRBD2. This CDR3 is built from 14 residues. The germline gives CDR1 SGHNT, CDR2 YYREEE (reference sequence). With 4 bases clipped from V and 7 bases from J, the junction kept 8 bases outside the gene matches. DNA for the CDR3: TGTGCCAGCAGCCCAAGCGGGAGTATGAATACGCAGTATTTT. Its translation is CASSPSGSMNTQYF.

This chain connects TRBV18 to TRBJ2-1, with D possibly matching TRBD1 (6 bases). CDR1 KGHSH and CDR2 LQKENI come from the germline V gene. Deletions cut 3 bases from V and 6 bases from J, with 12 bases between. The CDR3 sequence is 14 residues long. The CDR3 nucleotides are TGTGCCAGCTCACCGGTGGGGGCTCTCAATGAGCAGTTCTTC. Protein product: CASSPVGALNEQFF.

CDR3 bases: TGTGCCAGCAGCGTTCCGGGACAGGGCATCGGGGAGCTGTTTTTT. Its protein product is CASSVPGQGIGELFF. This chain connects TRBV21-1 to TRBJ2-2; TRBD1 is the table's D call, not checked against the DNA. TRBV21-1 counts as a pseudogene. The CDR3 spans 15 residues.

The V and J genes are TRBV3-1 (or the pseudogene TRBV3-2) and TRBJ2-7; the D is unclear. V shed 0 bases and J shed 3 bases, with 9 bases lying between them. The germline CDR1 and CDR2 sequences are LGHDT and YNNKEL (reference sequence). The CDR3 is 14 amino acids. DNA of the CDR3: TGTGCCAGCAGCCAAGAAACAGCACTCTACGAGCAGTACTTC. As protein: CASSQETALYEQYF.

The V and J genes are TRBV25-1 and TRBJ2-1, with 8 bases identical to TRBD1. In germline, CDR1 is MGHDK, CDR2 SYGVNS. J gave up 8 bases and V 5 bases, and 2 bases lay outside the gene matches. This CDR3 is 12 amino acids long. The CDR3 is CASSPGGYEQFF. CDR3 DNA sequence: TGTGCCAGCAGTCCAGGGGGCTATGAGCAGTTCTTC.

The chain uses TRBV9 and TRBJ2-2; D is uncertain. CDR1 is SGDLS, CDR2 YYNGEE, per germline. V was cut by 0 bases and J by 4 bases, with 4 bases left in between. The CDR3 spans 13 residues. The CDR3 region is CASSVAVTGELFF. CDR3 nucleotides: TGTGCCAGCAGCGTAGCTGTCACCGGGGAGCTGTTTTTT.

This clone has just one count. The V call is TRBV3-1 (or the pseudogene TRBV3-2), the J call TRBJ1-2, with 9 bases that match TRBD1. V lost 4 bases and J lost 6; bases outside the gene matches: 6. The CDR3 is made up of 14 amino acids. Germline V gene sequence: CDR1 LGHDT, CDR2 YNNKEL (reference sequence). The CDR3: CASSRGTGLDGYTF. The CDR3 nucleotides read TGTGCCAGCAGCCGTGGGACAGGGTTAGATGGCTACACCTTC.

The V and J genes are TRBV10-2 and TRBJ2-7; TRBD1 agrees at 9 bases. The CDR3 loop spans 15 amino acids. The ends lost 4 bases at V and 0 bases at J; junction bases unmatched: 4. Germline assignment: CDR1 WSHSY and CDR2 SAAADI. CDR3 in amino acids: CASSGKTGGSYEQYF. The CDR3 DNA follows: TGCGCCAGCAGTGGGAAGACAGGGGGCTCCTACGAGCAGTACTTC.

This clone was found a few times. V and J are TRBV5-6 and TRBJ2-7, with 7 bases matching TRBD2. CDR1 and CDR2 from the germline V gene are SGHDT and YYEEEE. The CDR3 totals 15 residues. Unmatched junction bases numbered 7, after V lost 4 bases and J lost 0 bases. The CDR3 nucleotides are TGTGCCAGCAGCCCCAGCGGGGCGAGCTCCTACGAGCAGTACTTC. Its translation: CASSPSGASSYEQYF.

V gene TRBV28 combines with J gene TRBJ2-2; TRBD1 aligns across 8 bases. Germline V gene sequence: CDR1 MDHEN, CDR2 SYDVKM. CDR3 length equals 16 residues. The junction had 5 bases not matched to a gene; V was cut back by 4 bases and J by 1 base. For the CDR3, the DNA is TGTGCCAGCAGTTCTTGGACAGGGCAGAACACCGGGGAGCTGTTTTTT. This translates into CASSSWTGQNTGELFF.

The genes are TRBV18 and TRBJ1-1; 8 positions match TRBD1. V lost 6 bases to trimming and J lost 5 bases; unmatched junction nucleotides: 8. Germline V gives CDR1 KGHSH, CDR2 LQKENI. The CDR3 length is 14 residues. The CDR3 DNA reads as TGTGCCAGCTCTCCTTCCAGGGGGCAAACTGAAGCTTTCTTT. Its translation: CASSPSRGQTEAFF.

V and J are TRBV28 and TRBJ2-2; 12 bases align to TRBD1. The CDR3 extends over 21 amino acids. Germline loops: CDR1 MDHEN, CDR2 SYDVKM. V gave up 4 bases and J gave up 0 bases; unmatched junction bases: 15. The CDR3 reads CASSWTGRVGQGASNTGELFF. In DNA form, the CDR3 reads TGTGCCAGCAGTTGGACCGGGAGGGTGGGACAGGGGGCATCGAACACCGGGGAGCTGTTTTTT. Using reference TRBV28 and TRBJ2-2 for the parts outside the CDR3, the full variable domain is DVKVTQSSRYLVKRTGEKVFLECVQDMDHENMFWYRQDPGLGLRLIYFSYDVKMKEKGDIPEGYSVSREKKERFSLILESASTNQTSMYLCASSWTGRVGQGASNTGELFFGEGSRLTVL.

This clone occurred once. This rearrangement joins TRBV5-1 to TRBJ1-3; D might be TRBD1 (6 bases). V gave up 0 bases and J gave up 4 bases, with 17 bases separating them. CDR1 is SGHRS and CDR2 is YFSETQ in the germline V gene. The CDR3 sequence is 17 residues long. CDR3 in DNA: TGCGCCAGCAGCTTGGCCCCGCAGGGGTGGAGGGGAAACACCATATATTTT. It codes for CASSLAPQGWRGNTIYF. Variable domain in full (rest from reference TRBV5-1 and TRBJ1-3): KAGVTQTPRYLIKTRGQQVTLSCSPISGHRSVSWYQQTPGQGLQFLFEYFSETQRNKGNFPGRFSGRQFSNSRSEMNVSTLELGDSALYLCASSLAPQGWRGNTIYFGEGSWLTVV.

This clone has only one observation. The rearrangement joins TRBV30 to TRBJ1-6, with 10 bases matching TRBD1. The germline V gene has CDR1 GTSNPN and CDR2 SVGIG (reference sequence). The CDR3 extends over 17 amino acids. V gave up 4 bases and J gave up 10 bases; unmatched junction bases: 16. The CDR3 reads CAWTFGTGVRGHSPLHF. DNA for the CDR3: TGTGCCTGGACTTTCGGGACAGGGGTCCGGGGACACTCACCCCTCCACTTT.

J is TRBJ1-1 and V is TRBV29-1; TRBD1 matches 7 bases. Trimming cost V 6 bases and J 3 bases; bases outside gene matches: 7. The CDR3 covers 13 residues. Germline loops: CDR1 SQVTM, CDR2 ANQGSEA. CDR3 sequence (DNA): TGCAGCGTACAGACAGGGATCGACACTGAAGCTTTCTTT. It translates to CSVQTGIDTEAFF.

The chain employs TRBV10-3 and TRBJ2-3; D perhaps matches TRBD1 (5 bases). Trimming took 6 bases from V and 2 from J, leaving 9 bases between them. Germline V gene data show CDR1 as ENHRY and CDR2 as SYGVKD. CDR3 size: 13 residues. CDR3 protein: CAISEGATDTQYF. The DNA for the CDR3 is TGTGCCATCAGCGAAGGGGCCACAGATACGCAGTATTTT.

Here the CDR3 reads CASRRTAFSYEQYF. CDR3 sequence (DNA): TGTGCCAGCAGGAGGACAGCCTTCTCCTACGAGCAGTACTTC. V and J are TRBV27 and TRBJ2-7; a possible D gene is TRBD1 (6 bases). Trimming removed 6 bases at V and 0 bases at J, with 12 bases between. Germline V gene sequence: CDR1 MNHEY, CDR2 SMNVEV (reference sequence). This CDR3 contains 14 residues.

The chain links TRBV24-1 to TRBJ2-5; D possibly corresponds to TRBD1 (5 bases). CDR1 and CDR2 (germline): KGHDR, SFDVKD. The CDR3 totals 14 residues. The ends were cut back, 5 bases at V and 2 bases at J, with 11 bases in the middle. Here the CDR3 reads CATSAIGVQETQYF. CDR3 sequence (DNA): TGTGCCACCAGTGCAATAGGGGTTCAAGAGACCCAGTACTTC.

This chain links TRBV28 with TRBJ1-1, with a weak D call TRBD1 (6 bases). The CDR3 consists of 11 residues. Germline CDR1 MDHEN, CDR2 SYDVKM. V dropped 3 bases and J dropped 10 bases, with 9 bases sitting between them. The CDR3 loop reads CASSFSRGAFF. CDR3 nucleotide sequence: TGTGCCAGCAGTTTTTCCAGGGGAGCTTTCTTT.